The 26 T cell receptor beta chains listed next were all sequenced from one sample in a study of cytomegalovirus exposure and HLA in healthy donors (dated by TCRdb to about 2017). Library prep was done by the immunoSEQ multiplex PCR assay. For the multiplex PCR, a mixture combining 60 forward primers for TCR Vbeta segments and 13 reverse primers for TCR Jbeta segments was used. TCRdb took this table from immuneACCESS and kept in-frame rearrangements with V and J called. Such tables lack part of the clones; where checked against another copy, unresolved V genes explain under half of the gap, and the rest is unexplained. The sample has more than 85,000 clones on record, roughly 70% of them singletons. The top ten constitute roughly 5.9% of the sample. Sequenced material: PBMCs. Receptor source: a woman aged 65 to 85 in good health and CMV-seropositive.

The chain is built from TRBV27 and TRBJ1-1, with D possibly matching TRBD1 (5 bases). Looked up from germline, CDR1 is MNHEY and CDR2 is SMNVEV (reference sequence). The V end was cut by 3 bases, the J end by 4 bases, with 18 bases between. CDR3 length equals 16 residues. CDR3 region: CASSLGQRAGGTEAFF. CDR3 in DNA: TGTGCCAGCAGTTTGGGGCAAAGGGCAGGCGGCACTGAAGCTTTCTTT.

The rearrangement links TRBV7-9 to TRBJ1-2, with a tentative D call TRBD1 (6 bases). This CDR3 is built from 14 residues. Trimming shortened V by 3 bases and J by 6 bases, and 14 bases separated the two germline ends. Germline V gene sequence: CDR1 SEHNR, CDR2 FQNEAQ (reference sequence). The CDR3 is CASSFGTGSDGYTF. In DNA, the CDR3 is TGTGCCAGCAGCTTCGGCACAGGGTCTGATGGCTACACCTTC.

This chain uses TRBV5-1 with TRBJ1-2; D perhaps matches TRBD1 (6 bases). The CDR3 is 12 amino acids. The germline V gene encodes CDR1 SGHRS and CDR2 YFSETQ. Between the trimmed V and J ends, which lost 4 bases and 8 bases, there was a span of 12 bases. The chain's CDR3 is CASSTGQRGYTF. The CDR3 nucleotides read TGCGCCAGCAGCACAGGACAGAGGGGCTACACCTTC.

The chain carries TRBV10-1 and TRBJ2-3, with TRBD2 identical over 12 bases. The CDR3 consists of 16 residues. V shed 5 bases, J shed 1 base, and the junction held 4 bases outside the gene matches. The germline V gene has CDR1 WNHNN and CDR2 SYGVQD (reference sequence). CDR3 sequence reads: CASSPRLAGGTDTQYF. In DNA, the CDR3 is TGCGCCAGCAGTCCGAGACTAGCGGGAGGCACAGATACGCAGTATTTT.

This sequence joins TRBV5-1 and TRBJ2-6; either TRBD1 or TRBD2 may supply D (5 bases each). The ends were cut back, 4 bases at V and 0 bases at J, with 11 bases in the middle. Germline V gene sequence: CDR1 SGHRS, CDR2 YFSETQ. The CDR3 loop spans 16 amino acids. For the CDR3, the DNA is TGCGCCAGCAGCGTGGGACGGGGCTCTGGGGCCAACGTCCTGACTTTC. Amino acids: CASSVGRGSGANVLTF.

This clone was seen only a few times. The chain's CDR3 is CASSEIGSSYEQYF. CDR3 in DNA: TGTGCCAGCAGTGAAATCGGTAGCTCCTACGAGCAGTACTTC. V usage is TRBV2 and J usage is TRBJ2-7; D remains ambiguous. CDR1 and CDR2 (germline): SNHLY, FYNNEI. Trimming stripped 2 bases from V and 0 bases from J, with 8 bases between. The CDR3 runs to 14 residues.

The CDR3 DNA reads TGCGCCAGCAGCTTGACGTGGCCGGGACATCAGTTTTTT. This translates into CASSLTWPGHQFF. The chain couples TRBV5-1 to TRBJ1-4; D might be TRBD1 (6 bases). The CDR3 is 13 residues long. With 1 base removed from V and 16 bases from J, the gap between germline ends came to 17 bases. Germline V gives CDR1 SGHRS, CDR2 YFSETQ.

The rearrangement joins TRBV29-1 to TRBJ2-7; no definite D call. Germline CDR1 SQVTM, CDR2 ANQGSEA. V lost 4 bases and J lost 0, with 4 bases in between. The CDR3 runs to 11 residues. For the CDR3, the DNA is TGCAGCGTTGGACTCTCCTACGAGCAGTACTTC. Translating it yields CSVGLSYEQYF.

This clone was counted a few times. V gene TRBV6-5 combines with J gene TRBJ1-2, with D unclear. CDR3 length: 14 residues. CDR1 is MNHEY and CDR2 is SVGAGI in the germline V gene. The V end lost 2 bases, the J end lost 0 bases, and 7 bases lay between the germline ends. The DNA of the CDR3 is TGTGCCAGCAGTTACGATCCAGCTAACTATGGCTACACCTTC. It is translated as CASSYDPANYGYTF.

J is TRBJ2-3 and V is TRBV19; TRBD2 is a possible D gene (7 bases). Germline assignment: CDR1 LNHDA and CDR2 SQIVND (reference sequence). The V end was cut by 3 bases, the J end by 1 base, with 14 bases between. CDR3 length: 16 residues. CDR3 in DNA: TGTGCCAGTAGTATCGGCGCGGGGGCTGGCACAGATACGCAGTATTTT. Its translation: CASSIGAGAGTDTQYF. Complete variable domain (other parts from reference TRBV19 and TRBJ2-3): DGGITQSPKYLFRKEGQNVTLSCEQNLNHDAMYWYRQDPGQGLRLIYYSQIVNDFQKGDIAEGYSVSREKKESFPLTVTSAQKNPTAFYLCASSIGAGAGTDTQYFGPGTRLTVL.

The CDR3 sequence: CASSSRIHGTDTQYF. DNA of the CDR3: TGTGCCAGCTCAAGCAGGATCCACGGCACAGATACGCAGTATTTT. The chain employs TRBV18 and TRBJ2-3; no reliable D call. The germline CDR1 and CDR2 sequences are KGHSH and LQKENI. V was cut by 5 bases and J by 1 base, with 13 bases left in between. This CDR3 has 15 amino acids.

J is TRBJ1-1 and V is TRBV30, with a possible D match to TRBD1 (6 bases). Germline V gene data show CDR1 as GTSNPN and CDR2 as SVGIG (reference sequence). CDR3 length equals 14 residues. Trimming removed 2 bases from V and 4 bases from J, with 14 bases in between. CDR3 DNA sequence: TGTGCCTGGAGTCCTGATACAGGGAGCACTGAAGCTTTCTTT. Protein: CAWSPDTGSTEAFF.

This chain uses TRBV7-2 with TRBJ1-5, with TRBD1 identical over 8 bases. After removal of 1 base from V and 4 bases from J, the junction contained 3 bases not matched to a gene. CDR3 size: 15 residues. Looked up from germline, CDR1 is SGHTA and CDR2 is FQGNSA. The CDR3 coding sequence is TGTGCCAGCAGCTTAGAGGGGACAGGTAATCAGCCCCAGCATTTT. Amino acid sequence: CASSLEGTGNQPQHF.

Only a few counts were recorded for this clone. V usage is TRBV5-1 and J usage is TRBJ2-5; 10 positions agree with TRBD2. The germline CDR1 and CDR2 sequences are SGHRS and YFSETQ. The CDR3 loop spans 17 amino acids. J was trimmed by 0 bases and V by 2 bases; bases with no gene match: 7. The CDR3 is CASSFPSGGMHQETQYF. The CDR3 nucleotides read TGCGCCAGCAGCTTCCCTAGCGGGGGTATGCACCAAGAGACCCAGTACTTC.

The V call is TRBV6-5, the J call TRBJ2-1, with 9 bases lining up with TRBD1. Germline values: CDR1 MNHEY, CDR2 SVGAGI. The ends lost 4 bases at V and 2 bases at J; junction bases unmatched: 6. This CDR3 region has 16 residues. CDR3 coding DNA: TGTGCCAGCAGTTTGACCGGGACAGGGACCTACAATGAGCAGTTCTTC. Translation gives CASSLTGTGTYNEQFF.

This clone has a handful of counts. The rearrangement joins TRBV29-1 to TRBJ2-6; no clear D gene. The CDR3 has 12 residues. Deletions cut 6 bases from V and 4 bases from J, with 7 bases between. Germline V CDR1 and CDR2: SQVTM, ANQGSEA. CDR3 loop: CSVQSGANVLTF. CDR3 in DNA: TGCAGCGTCCAATCAGGGGCCAACGTCCTGACTTTC.

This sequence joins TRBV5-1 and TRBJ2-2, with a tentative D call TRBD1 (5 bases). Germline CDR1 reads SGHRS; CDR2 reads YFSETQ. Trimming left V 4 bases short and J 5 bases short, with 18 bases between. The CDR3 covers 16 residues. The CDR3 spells CASSPHGREGTGELFF. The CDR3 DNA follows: TGCGCCAGCAGCCCGCACGGCAGGGAAGGGACCGGGGAGCTGTTTTTT.

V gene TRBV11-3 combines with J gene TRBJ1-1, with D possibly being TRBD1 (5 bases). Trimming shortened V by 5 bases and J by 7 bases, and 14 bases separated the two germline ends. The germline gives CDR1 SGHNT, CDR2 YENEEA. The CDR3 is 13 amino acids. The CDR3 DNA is TGTGCCAGCAGCCCAGACGGGGGGGGTGAAGCTTTCTTT. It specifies CASSPDGGGEAFF.

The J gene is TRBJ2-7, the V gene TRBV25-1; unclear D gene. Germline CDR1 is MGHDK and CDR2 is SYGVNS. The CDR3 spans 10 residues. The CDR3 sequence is CNHSSYEQYF. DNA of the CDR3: TGTAACCATAGCTCCTACGAGCAGTACTTC.

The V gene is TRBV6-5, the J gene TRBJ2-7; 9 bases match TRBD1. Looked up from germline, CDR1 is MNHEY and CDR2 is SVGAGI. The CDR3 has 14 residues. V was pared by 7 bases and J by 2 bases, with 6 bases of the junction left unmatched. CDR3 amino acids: CASTTRDRAYEQYF. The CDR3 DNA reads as TGTGCCAGCACCACCCGGGACAGGGCCTACGAGCAGTACTTC.

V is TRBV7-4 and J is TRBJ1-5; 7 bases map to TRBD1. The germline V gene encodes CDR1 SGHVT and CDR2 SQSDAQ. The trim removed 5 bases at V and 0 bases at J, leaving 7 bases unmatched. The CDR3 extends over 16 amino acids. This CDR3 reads CASSPKGQYSNQPQHF. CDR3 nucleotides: TGTGCCAGCAGCCCAAAGGGACAGTATAGCAATCAGCCCCAGCATTTT.

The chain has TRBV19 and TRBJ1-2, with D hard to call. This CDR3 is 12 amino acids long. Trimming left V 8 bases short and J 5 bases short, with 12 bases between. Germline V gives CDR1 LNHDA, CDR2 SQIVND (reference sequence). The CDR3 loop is CASGQSLYGYTF. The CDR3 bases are TGTGCCAGTGGGCAGTCCCTTTATGGCTACACCTTC.

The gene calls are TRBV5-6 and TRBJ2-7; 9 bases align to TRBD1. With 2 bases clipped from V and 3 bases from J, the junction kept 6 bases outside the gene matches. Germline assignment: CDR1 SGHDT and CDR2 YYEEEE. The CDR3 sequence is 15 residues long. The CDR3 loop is CASSFQGQGFYEQYF. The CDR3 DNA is TGTGCCAGCAGCTTCCAAGGACAGGGGTTCTACGAGCAGTACTTC.

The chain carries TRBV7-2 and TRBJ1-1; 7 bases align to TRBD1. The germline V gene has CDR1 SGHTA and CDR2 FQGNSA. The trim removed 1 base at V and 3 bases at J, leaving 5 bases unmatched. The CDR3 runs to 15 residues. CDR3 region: CASSLGVGGYTEAFF. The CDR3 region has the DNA TGTGCCAGCAGCTTAGGTGTAGGGGGCTACACTGAAGCTTTCTTT.

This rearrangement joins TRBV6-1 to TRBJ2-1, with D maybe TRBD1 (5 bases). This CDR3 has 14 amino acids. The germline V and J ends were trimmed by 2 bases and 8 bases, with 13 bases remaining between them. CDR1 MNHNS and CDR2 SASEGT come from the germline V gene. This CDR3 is CASSESWVGDEQFF. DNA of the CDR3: TGTGCCAGCAGTGAATCTTGGGTAGGGGATGAGCAGTTCTTC.

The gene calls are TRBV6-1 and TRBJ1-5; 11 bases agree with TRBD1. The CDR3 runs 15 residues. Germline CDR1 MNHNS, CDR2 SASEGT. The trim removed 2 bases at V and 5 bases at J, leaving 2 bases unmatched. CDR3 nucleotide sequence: TGTGCCAGCAGTGAATGGGACAGGGGGGATCAGCCCCAGCATTTT. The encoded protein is CASSEWDRGDQPQHF.